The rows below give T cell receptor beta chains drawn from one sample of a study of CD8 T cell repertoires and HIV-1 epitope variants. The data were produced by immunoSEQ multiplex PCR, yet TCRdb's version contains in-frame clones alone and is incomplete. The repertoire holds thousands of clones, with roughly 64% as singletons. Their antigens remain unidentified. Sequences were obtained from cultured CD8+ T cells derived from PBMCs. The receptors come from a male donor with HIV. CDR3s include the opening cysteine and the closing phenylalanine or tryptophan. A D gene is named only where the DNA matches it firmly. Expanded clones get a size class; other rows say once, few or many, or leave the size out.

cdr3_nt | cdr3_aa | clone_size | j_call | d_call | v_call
TGTGCCAGCAGGCCCGGGACGGTTAATAGCAATCAGCCCCAGCATTTT | CASRPGTVNSNQPQHF | . | TRBJ1-5 | . | TRBV27
TGTGCCAGCAGTGGTACACCCACCTACGAGCAGTACTTC | CASSGTPTYEQYF | . | TRBJ2-7 | . | TRBV5-6
TGTGCCAGTAGTATAGGGTCCAACGAGCAGTACTTC | CASSIGSNEQYF | . | TRBJ2-7 | . | TRBV19
TGCAGTGCGTCCCCAGGGAATGAGCAGTTCTTC | CSASPGNEQFF | . | TRBJ2-1 | . | TRBV20-1
TGTGCCAGCAGCGGCCGGGGACAGGGAGGTGAGCAGTTCTTC | CASSGRGQGGEQFF | . | TRBJ2-1 | TRBD1 | TRBV5-4
TGTGCCACCTCTCGGGTAGATTCGAATGAGCAGTTCTTC | CATSRVDSNEQFF | . | TRBJ2-1 | . | TRBV6-4
TGTGCCAGCAGCCAAGGTTCGGGGTGGCACGAGCAGTACTTC | CASSQGSGWHEQYF | . | TRBJ2-7 | . | TRBV14
TGTGCCAGCAGTTACCCGGGCAGCGAAGAGACCCAGTACTTC | CASSYPGSEETQYF | . | TRBJ2-5 | . | TRBV6-6
TGCGCCAGCAGCCCTACTGAGCGGGGGGGCCTATTAGATACGCAGTATTTT | CASSPTERGGLLDTQYF | . | TRBJ2-3 | TRBD2 | TRBV4-3
TGTGCCTGGATCCCAGGGGGCCTGCGCTACACCTTC | CAWIPGGLRYTF | . | TRBJ1-2 | TRBD1 | TRBV30
TGTGCCAGCTCACCATCCCAGAACTCTGGAAACACCATATATTTT | CASSPSQNSGNTIYF | . | TRBJ1-3 | . | TRBV18
TGTGCCAGCAGTTTATTAAGTGCTAGCGGGAGGGGCGAGCAGTACTTC | CASSLLSASGRGEQYF | . | TRBJ2-7 | TRBD2 | TRBV28
TGTGCCAGAAGCCGGGGACAGGGGGAAAGTAATTCACCCCTCCACTTT | CARSRGQGESNSPLHF | . | TRBJ1-6 | TRBD1 | TRBV5-3
TGTGCCAGCAGCCAAGAAGACCCTCCTACCTACGAGCAGTACTTC | CASSQEDPPTYEQYF | . | TRBJ2-7 | . | TRBV14
TGCAGCGTCGTCGCAGAGACCCAGTACTTC | CSVVAETQYF | few | TRBJ2-5 | . | TRBV29-1
TGTGCCAGCAGTTTATTCCTAGCGGGGGGTGTTGAGCAGTTCTTC | CASSLFLAGGVEQFF | . | TRBJ2-1 | TRBD2 | TRBV27
TGTGCCAGTAGTACGACAGGGGGCAATCAGCCCCAGCATTTT | CASSTTGGNQPQHF | . | TRBJ1-5 | TRBD1 | TRBV19
TGTGCCAGCAGCTTTTCGGGACAGGAATACTCCTACAATGAGCAGTTCTTC | CASSFSGQEYSYNEQFF | . | TRBJ2-1 | TRBD1 | TRBV11-2
TGTGCCAGCAGTCAGACTGTAGATACGCAGTATTTT | CASSQTVDTQYF | . | TRBJ2-3 | . | TRBV28
TGTGCCAGCAGTGAGGTGACAGGTTATGAGCAGTACTTC | CASSEVTGYEQYF | . | TRBJ2-7 | . | TRBV6-1
TGCGCCAGCAGCCAAGATTTCGTGGGAGGCACTGAAGCTTTCTTT | CASSQDFVGGTEAFF | few | TRBJ1-1 | . | TRBV4-3
TGTGCCAGTACCCCAGGACAGGGGTGGACAGATACGCAGTATTTT | CASTPGQGWTDTQYF | few | TRBJ2-3 | TRBD1 | TRBV19
TGTGCCAGCAGTGCGGGGACTATCGAGCAGTACTTC | CASSAGTIEQYF | . | TRBJ2-7 | TRBD2 | TRBV6-1
TGTGCCAGCAGCACCCCGACCCGCACAGATACGCAGTATTTT | CASSTPTRTDTQYF | . | TRBJ2-3 | . | TRBV7-9
TGTGCCAGCAGCCGCTCGGGGTTTGAGCAGTTCTTC | CASSRSGFEQFF | medium-sized | TRBJ2-1 | . | TRBV7-9
TGCGCCAGCAGCCAAGAGGGACAACCCTATAATTCACCCCTCCACTTT | CASSQEGQPYNSPLHF | . | TRBJ1-6 | . | TRBV4-1
TGTGCCAGCAGCTCCGGGACATTGAGCTCCTACGAGCAGTACTTC | CASSSGTLSSYEQYF | . | TRBJ2-7 | . | TRBV5-4
TGTGCCAGCAGCCCCGGACTAGCGGGGGGGCGTGGCACCGGGGAGCTGTTTTTT | CASSPGLAGGRGTGELFF | . | TRBJ2-2 | TRBD2 | TRBV7-7
TGTGCCAGCAGCTTACAGGTGCCAGGGGAAGGCTACACCTTC | CASSLQVPGEGYTF | medium-sized | TRBJ1-2 | . | TRBV7-2
TGTGCCAGCAGCCAAGGCAGGGGCGATGAGCAGTTCTTC | CASSQGRGDEQFF | few | TRBJ2-1 | . | TRBV4-2
TGTGCCAGCAGCTTAGAGGAAACCTACGAGCAGTACTTC | CASSLEETYEQYF | once | TRBJ2-7 | . | TRBV7-9
TGTGCCAGTAGTATAGTAGCATGGGAGACCCAGTACTTC | CASSIVAWETQYF | few | TRBJ2-5 | . | TRBV19
TGTGCCAGCAGCTTAGTACTCACAGATACGCAGTATTTT | CASSLVLTDTQYF | . | TRBJ2-3 | . | TRBV11-3
TGTGCCAGCAGTTACTCGGGTAGCGGGGGCACAGATACGCAGTATTTT | CASSYSGSGGTDTQYF | once | TRBJ2-3 | TRBD2 | TRBV6-6
TGTGCCAGCAGCTTAGGACAGGGTATCGCCTACGAGCAGTACTTC | CASSLGQGIAYEQYF | few | TRBJ2-7 | TRBD1 | TRBV7-7
TGTGCCAGCAGCCACGTCCCGGGACAGGGACCGTCTAACTATGGCTACACCTTC | CASSHVPGQGPSNYGYTF | . | TRBJ1-2 | TRBD1 | TRBV7-8
TGTGCCAGCAGCTTAATCACAGGGAGGAACGAGCAGTACTTC | CASSLITGRNEQYF | few | TRBJ2-7 | . | TRBV7-9
TGTGCCAGCAGCTTATCCGAGAACACTGAAGCTTTCTTT | CASSLSENTEAFF | . | TRBJ1-1 | . | TRBV7-8
TGTGCCAGCAGTTTTTTGGGAGGCTATGGCTACACCTTC | CASSFLGGYGYTF | . | TRBJ1-2 | . | TRBV28
TGTGCCAGCAGTTACGTGGGGGCCAATCCCTACGAGCAGTACTTC | CASSYVGANPYEQYF | once | TRBJ2-7 | . | TRBV27
TGTGCCAGCAGCTTAGGGGTCCTAGCGGGAGGAAATGAGCAGTTCTTC | CASSLGVLAGGNEQFF | . | TRBJ2-1 | TRBD2 | TRBV7-2
TGCGCCAGCAGCCCTGAGTTGGATTACTACGAGCAGTACTTC | CASSPELDYYEQYF | large | TRBJ2-7 | . | TRBV5-1
TGTGCCAGTAGTATAGGCTCGGGGACAGGAACTGGGGCCAACGTCCTGACTTTC | CASSIGSGTGTGANVLTF | . | TRBJ2-6 | TRBD1 | TRBV19
TGCGCCAGCAGTCAATCGATAAGATCTGGAAACACCATATATTTT | CASSQSIRSGNTIYF | . | TRBJ1-3 | . | TRBV23-1
TGTGCCAGCAGTCGTGGACAGGAGCAAGAGACCCAGTACTTC | CASSRGQEQETQYF | . | TRBJ2-5 | TRBD1 | TRBV25-1
TGTGCCAGCAGCTTAGGAGGGTTGGGGTCCAGCGGGCCGGCCTACGAGCAGTACTTC | CASSLGGLGSSGPAYEQYF | . | TRBJ2-7 | . | TRBV7-6
TGCGCCAGCAGCCAAGCTACAGGGTTAGATACGCAGTATTTT | CASSQATGLDTQYF | . | TRBJ2-3 | . | TRBV4-1
TGTGCCAGCAGCTTAACTAACACAGCGACCGGGGAGCTGTTTTTT | CASSLTNTATGELFF | . | TRBJ2-2 | . | TRBV11-3